One sample yielded the 28 T cell receptor beta chains listed below, sequenced in a study of blood T cell repertoires in COVID-19. Using immunoSEQ multiplex PCR, the repertoire was profiled, and TCRdb retains in-frame clones only, with some absent. This table holds approximately 270,000 clones, 75% to 90% found once. The sequenced sample consisted of peripheral blood. The receptors stem from a man younger than 40 with acute or convalescent COVID-19.

V usage is TRBV18 and J usage is TRBJ1-1; possibly TRBD1 for D (5 bases). The CDR3 extends over 12 amino acids. CDR1 and CDR2 (germline): KGHSH, LQKENI. Trimming removed 3 bases from V and 8 bases from J, with 10 bases in between. In DNA, the CDR3 is TGTGCCAGCTCACCGGGGGGAGCGGAAGCTTTCTTT. Amino acid sequence: CASSPGGAEAFF.

V gene TRBV28 combines with J gene TRBJ2-7, with 7 nucleotides matching TRBD2. This CDR3 contains 15 residues. V was clipped by 4 bases and J by 3 bases; unmatched bases: 9. Germline values: CDR1 MDHEN, CDR2 SYDVKM. CDR3 DNA sequence: TGTGCCAGCAGTTCTCCTCGGGAGGAGCGCTACGAGCAGTACTTC. Protein sequence: CASSSPREERYEQYF.

This chain uses TRBV7-3 with TRBJ2-3; no clear D. The CDR3 spans 14 residues. The germline V gene has CDR1 SGHTA and CDR2 FQGTGA. V was cut by 5 bases and J by 0 bases, with 9 bases left in between. CDR3 bases: TGTGCCAGCAGCCCAGGTCTAAGCACAGATACGCAGTATTTT. This gives the protein CASSPGLSTDTQYF.

The chain links TRBV19 to TRBJ1-1; 7 bases line up with TRBD1. Trimming at V came to 10 bases and at J to 0 bases, leaving 5 bases not matched to a gene. The germline V gene encodes CDR1 LNHDA and CDR2 SQIVND (reference sequence). This CDR3 comprises 13 residues. This CDR3 reads CATTGPMNTEAFF. The DNA of the CDR3 is TGTGCCACGACAGGGCCGATGAACACTGAAGCTTTCTTT.

V gene TRBV7-6 combines with J gene TRBJ2-3; a possible D gene is TRBD2 (5 bases). Trimming stripped 2 bases from V and 2 bases from J, with 20 bases between. The CDR3 covers 18 residues. Looked up from germline, CDR1 is SGHVS and CDR2 is FNYEAQ. CDR3 sequence: CASSLLEASGETTDTQYF. The CDR3 DNA is TGTGCCAGCAGCTTACTCGAGGCGAGCGGAGAAACCACAGATACGCAGTATTTT.

The V gene is TRBV28, the J gene TRBJ2-1; tentatively, D is TRBD2 (6 bases). CDR1 MDHEN and CDR2 SYDVKM come from the germline V gene. Trimming removed 10 bases at V and 6 bases at J, with 13 bases between. This CDR3 has 12 amino acids. CDR3 amino acids: CATGRDFNEQFF. The CDR3 nucleotides read TGTGCCACGGGAAGGGACTTCAATGAGCAGTTCTTC.

This rearrangement joins TRBV6-6 to TRBJ2-3; D gene unclear. V lost 2 bases and J lost 6, with 12 bases in between. CDR1 and CDR2 from the germline V gene are MNHNY and SVGAGI (reference sequence). CDR3 length: 14 residues. CDR3 sequence: CASSYLYVEDTQYF. The CDR3 bases are TGTGCCAGCAGTTACCTTTATGTGGAGGATACGCAGTATTTT.

The J gene is TRBJ2-7, the V gene TRBV11-2, with a tentative D call TRBD2 (6 bases). In germline, CDR1 is SGHAT, CDR2 FQNNGV. This CDR3 is built from 13 residues. Trimming shortened V by 6 bases and J by 10 bases, and 19 bases separated the two germline ends. DNA of the CDR3: TGTGCCAGCAGGTTGGGGGACTCCCTCGTTCAGTACTTC. Translation: CASRLGDSLVQYF.

The CDR3: CASSAPGQITDTQYF. DNA for the CDR3: TGTGCCAGCAGCGCCCCGGGACAGATCACAGATACGCAGTATTTT. The chain couples TRBV9 to TRBJ2-3; 7 bases match TRBD1. The CDR3 is 15 amino acids. The germline V gene has CDR1 SGDLS and CDR2 YYNGEE. V was clipped by 3 bases and J by 2 bases; unmatched bases: 6.

The rearrangement uses TRBV30 and TRBJ2-7; weak D call: TRBD2 (7 bases). This CDR3 contains 13 residues. V shed 3 bases and J shed 2 bases, with 11 bases lying between them. CDR1 GTSNPN and CDR2 SVGIG come from the germline V gene (reference sequence). The CDR3 loop is CAWSNGGPYEQYF. The CDR3 DNA reads as TGTGCCTGGAGCAACGGGGGGCCCTACGAGCAGTACTTC.

The chain couples TRBV18 to TRBJ1-6; D ambiguous. Trimming stripped 5 bases from V and 10 bases from J, with 21 bases between. Germline CDR1 KGHSH, CDR2 LQKENI. The length of the CDR3 is 16 residues. The CDR3: CASSTNTGNLGSPLHF. CDR3 coding DNA: TGTGCCAGCTCAACGAACACCGGGAACCTCGGGTCACCCCTCCACTTT. The full variable domain, rest sourced from reference TRBV18 and TRBJ1-6, is NAGVMQNPRHLVRRRGQEARLRCSPMKGHSHVYWYRQLPEEGLKFMVYLQKENIIDESGMPKERFSAEFPKEGPSILRIQQVVRGDSAAYFCASSTNTGNLGSPLHFGNGTRLTVT.

This clone has a single count. The gene calls are TRBV3-1 (or the pseudogene TRBV3-2) and TRBJ2-1; D is unclear. In germline, CDR1 is LGHDT, CDR2 YNNKEL (reference sequence). Trimming removed 1 base from V and 8 bases from J, with 15 bases in between. CDR3 size: 15 residues. The CDR3 loop reads CASSQALTVQDEQFF. The DNA for the CDR3 is TGTGCCAGCAGCCAAGCATTGACGGTCCAGGATGAGCAGTTCTTC.

The chain joins TRBV7-6 to TRBJ2-7; weak D call: TRBD2 (5 bases). The germline V and J ends were trimmed by 1 base and 4 bases, with 17 bases remaining between them. The CDR3 spans 16 residues. The germline CDR1 and CDR2 sequences are SGHVS and FNYEAQ. The CDR3 loop reads CASSLGADSRLYEQYF. The CDR3 nucleotides read TGTGCCAGCAGCTTAGGGGCGGACTCCCGTTTGTACGAGCAGTACTTC.

The genes are TRBV7-6 and TRBJ2-3; the D gene is possibly TRBD2 (6 bases). Trimming stripped 1 base from V and 3 bases from J, with 29 bases between. Germline V gene data show CDR1 as SGHVS and CDR2 as FNYEAQ. The CDR3 runs to 21 residues. The CDR3 loop reads CASSLGSRDYLREYVTDTQYF. DNA of the CDR3: TGTGCCAGCAGCTTAGGCAGCCGGGATTATTTACGGGAGTACGTTACAGATACGCAGTATTTT.

CDR3 loop: CATSRDPGSQPQHF. DNA of the CDR3: TGTGCCACCAGCAGAGATCCGGGGAGTCAGCCCCAGCATTTT. The chain has TRBV15 and TRBJ1-5; D is undetermined. Germline loops: CDR1 LNHNV, CDR2 YYDKDF (reference sequence). Trimming pared 0 bases from V and 6 bases from J, leaving 9 bases between. The CDR3 totals 14 residues. Full variable domain (remainder filled in from reference TRBV15 and TRBJ1-5): DAMVIQNPRYQVTQFGKPVTLSCSQTLNHNVMYWYQQKSSQAPKLLFHYYDKDFNNEADTPDNFQSRRPNTSFCFLDIRSPGLGDTAMYLCATSRDPGSQPQHFGDGTRLSIL.

The chain employs TRBV5-1 and TRBJ1-1; D may be TRBD1 (5 bases). Germline V lookup: CDR1 SGHRS, CDR2 YFSETQ. V lost 3 bases and J lost 4, with 13 bases in between. This CDR3 spans 14 amino acids. CDR3 DNA: TGCGCCAGCAGCTGGGGCGGGGGAGGCACTGAAGCTTTCTTT. Protein product: CASSWGGGGTEAFF.

This chain uses TRBV11-2 with TRBJ1-4; TRBD1 matches 8 bases. The CDR3 sequence is 18 residues long. V trimming: 4 bases; J trimming: 8 bases; junction bases outside the gene matches: 18. Germline assignment: CDR1 SGHAT and CDR2 FQNNGV. CDR3 sequence reads: CASSSGQGLSPLMEKLFF. The CDR3 nucleotides read TGTGCCAGCAGCTCTGGACAGGGTTTAAGCCCTTTAATGGAAAAACTGTTTTTT.

This clone was counted between two and nine times. V and J are TRBV5-1 and TRBJ1-1, with D maybe TRBD1 (5 bases). V lost 4 bases and J lost 2, with 9 bases in between. The CDR3 has 13 residues. Germline CDR1 SGHRS, CDR2 YFSETQ. The CDR3 DNA follows: TGCGCCAGCAGCACTGACAGTAACACTGAAGCTTTCTTT. Translated, it gives CASSTDSNTEAFF. Drawing the rest from reference TRBV5-1 and TRBJ1-1, the complete variable domain is KAGVTQTPRYLIKTRGQQVTLSCSPISGHRSVSWYQQTPGQGLQFLFEYFSETQRNKGNFPGRFSGRQFSNSRSEMNVSTLELGDSALYLCASSTDSNTEAFFGQGTRLTVV.

The rearrangement links TRBV7-6 to TRBJ2-2, with D hard to call. The CDR3 has 17 residues. Germline-derived CDR1 and CDR2 are SGHVS and FNYEAQ. V was cut by 5 bases and J by 3 bases, with 19 bases left in between. The CDR3 bases are TGTGCCAGCAGCGACCTTTTGGGTTCAGGTCACACCGGGGAGCTGTTTTTT. This translates into CASSDLLGSGHTGELFF.

The chain employs TRBV11-1 and TRBJ2-2, with D unresolved. CDR1 is SGHAT and CDR2 is FQDESV in the germline V gene (reference sequence). The V and J ends lost 5 bases and 1 base respectively, with 14 bases between them. This CDR3 is built from 16 residues. CDR3 loop: CASSAEGRRNTGELFF. In DNA, the CDR3 is TGTGCCAGCAGCGCAGAAGGTCGGAGGAACACCGGGGAGCTGTTTTTT. Looking up the rest from reference TRBV11-1 and TRBJ2-2 gives the full variable domain: EAEVAQSPRYKITEKSQAVAFWCDPISGHATLYWYRQILGQGPELLVQFQDESVVDDSQLPKDRFSAERLKGVDSTLKIQPAELGDSAMYLCASSAEGRRNTGELFFGEGSRLTVL.

This sequence joins TRBV5-4 and TRBJ2-2; 8 nucleotides line up with TRBD2. V gave up 1 base and J gave up 0 bases; unmatched junction bases: 5. From germline, CDR1 is SGHNT and CDR2 YYREEE (reference sequence). There are 17 residues in the CDR3. The CDR3 region is CASSLLRSGANTGELFF. DNA of the CDR3: TGTGCCAGCAGCTTGCTTCGTAGCGGGGCGAACACCGGGGAGCTGTTTTTT.

This clone was seen only once. This chain uses TRBV6-5 with TRBJ2-1; tentative D call: TRBD1 (6 bases). This CDR3 is 11 amino acids long. Germline CDR1 reads MNHEY; CDR2 reads SVGAGI. Trimming removed 6 bases at V and 8 bases at J, with 8 bases between. This CDR3 reads CASRKGDEQFF. CDR3 nucleotide sequence: TGTGCCAGCAGGAAGGGGGATGAGCAGTTCTTC.

DNA of the CDR3: TGTGCCATCGGAGGAAGAGGGCGGTCTTCGGCCAACGTCCTGACTTTC. This sequence encodes CAIGGRGRSSANVLTF. V usage is TRBV5-4 and J usage is TRBJ2-6, with D possibly TRBD2 on 5 matching bases. The CDR3 is made up of 16 amino acids. The germline gives CDR1 SGHNT, CDR2 YYREEE (reference sequence). V was shortened by 9 bases and J by 6 bases, with 22 bases between the two germline ends.

The chain uses TRBV4-2 and TRBJ1-1; 7 positions agree with TRBD1. Germline values: CDR1 LGHNA, CDR2 YNFKEQ. This CDR3 contains 15 residues. The junction had 5 bases not matched to a gene; V was cut back by 4 bases and J by 0 bases. This CDR3 is CASSPRQGMNTEAFF. The CDR3 DNA follows: TGTGCCAGCAGCCCCCGACAGGGAATGAACACTGAAGCTTTCTTT.

The genes are TRBV27 and TRBJ2-1; 13 bases agree with TRBD2. CDR1 and CDR2 (germline): MNHEY, SMNVEV (reference sequence). CDR3 length: 18 amino acids. The ends lost 3 bases at V and 0 bases at J; junction bases unmatched: 5. The DNA of the CDR3 is TGTGCCAGCAGTTTCGGGACTAGCGGGATCAGCTCCTACAATGAGCAGTTCTTC. It yields the protein CASSFGTSGISSYNEQFF.

A word on this clone: Additional DNA sequences in this sample encode the identical CDR3. This rearrangement joins TRBV28 to TRBJ1-5; D unclear. Germline V lookup: CDR1 MDHEN, CDR2 SYDVKM. CDR3 length equals 11 residues. V lost 3 bases, J lost 6 bases, and 3 bases lay in between. CDR3 protein: CASSLSQPQHF. CDR3 coding DNA: TGTGCCAGCAGTTTGAGTCAGCCCCAGCATTTT.

This chain uses TRBV3-1 (or the pseudogene TRBV3-2) with TRBJ1-4, with a possible D match to TRBD1 (5 bases). Germline V gene data show CDR1 as LGHDT and CDR2 as YNNKEL (reference sequence). Trimming took 1 base from V and 11 from J, leaving 11 bases between them. The CDR3 consists of 13 residues. The CDR3 region has the DNA TGTGCCAGCAGCCAAGTTGGGCAGGGTAAACTGTTTTTT. This codes for CASSQVGQGKLFF.

The V gene is TRBV6-4, the J gene TRBJ2-1, with 12 bases lining up with TRBD2. This CDR3 region has 16 residues. Looked up from germline, CDR1 is MRHNA and CDR2 is SNTAGT. The trim removed 6 bases at V and 8 bases at J, leaving 11 bases unmatched. The CDR3 sequence: CASSPSGGAGFYEQFF. The CDR3 nucleotides are TGTGCCAGCAGCCCTAGCGGGGGGGCCGGGTTCTATGAGCAGTTCTTC.